The 16 T cell receptor beta chains presented below share a single source sample, sequenced in a study of shared clonotypes between healthy human individuals. This table comes from immunoSEQ multiplex PCR, and its TCRdb copy is limited to in-frame clones, with some not included. The sample yields around 2,000,000 clones, approximately 95% seen once. Naive CD8 cells, CD45RO-negative and positively selected for CCR7, excluded terminally differentiated effector memory CD45RA+ cells. Sample: naive CD8+ T cells sorted from blood. The receptor source for this set is a man aged 18 to 35 in good health.

The chain has TRBV5-5 and TRBJ1-2; 7 positions match TRBD1. Germline values: CDR1 SGHKS, CDR2 YYEKEE (reference sequence). CDR3 length: 15 residues. V lost 3 bases to trimming and J lost 6 bases; unmatched junction nucleotides: 11. DNA of the CDR3: TGTGCCAGCAGCTGGGGAGGGGGCACAGGAGATGGCTACACCTTC. Translated, it gives CASSWGGGTGDGYTF.

V usage is TRBV7-8 and J usage is TRBJ2-7; 8 bases are a match to TRBD2. The CDR3 sequence is 15 residues long. Germline CDR1 SGHVS, CDR2 FQNEAQ. With 1 base clipped from V and 2 bases from J, the junction kept 4 bases outside the gene matches. The CDR3 sequence: CASSLGGLGPYEQYF. The CDR3 nucleotides are TGTGCCAGCAGCTTAGGGGGACTAGGGCCCTACGAGCAGTACTTC.

The chain employs TRBV28 and TRBJ2-7; 7 bases match TRBD2. Per germline, CDR1 MDHEN and CDR2 SYDVKM. The length of the CDR3 is 15 residues. J lost 5 bases, V lost 2 bases, and 9 bases had no gene match. The DNA of the CDR3 is TGTGCCAGCAGTTTAGTATGGGAGGGTGGCAACGAGCAGTACTTC. Translating it yields CASSLVWEGGNEQYF.

The V gene is TRBV4-3, the J gene TRBJ2-7; 7 positions match TRBD1. Trimming at V came to 4 bases and at J to 2 bases, leaving 8 bases not matched to a gene. The CDR3 has 15 residues. In germline, CDR1 is LGHNA, CDR2 YSLEER. The CDR3 protein is CASSPGQDNPYEQYF. Written as DNA, the CDR3 is TGCGCCAGCAGCCCCGGACAGGACAATCCCTACGAGCAGTACTTC.

This sequence joins TRBV9 and TRBJ2-1, with 10 bases aligning to TRBD2. The trim removed 0 bases at V and 9 bases at J, leaving 6 bases unmatched. Germline lookup yields CDR1 SGDLS and CDR2 YYNGEE. The CDR3 length is 15 residues. CDR3 sequence reads: CASSVGSSGSGEQFF. CDR3 nucleotide sequence: TGTGCCAGCAGCGTAGGTTCTAGCGGGAGTGGTGAGCAGTTCTTC.

This rearrangement joins TRBV6-1 to TRBJ1-1; the D gene is possibly TRBD1 (6 bases). The germline V gene has CDR1 MNHNS and CDR2 SASEGT. The ends were cut back, 3 bases at V and 4 bases at J, with 9 bases in the middle. This CDR3 spans 13 amino acids. CDR3 sequence reads: CASSDEGGTEAFF. The CDR3 DNA sequence: TGTGCCAGCAGTGACGAGGGGGGCACTGAAGCTTTCTTT.

The sample holds one count of this clone. The chain is built from TRBV7-2 and TRBJ1-1; weak D call: TRBD1 (5 bases). The length of the CDR3 is 14 residues. V dropped 5 bases and J dropped 1 base, with 11 bases sitting between them. Germline V lookup: CDR1 SGHTA, CDR2 FQGNSA. The chain's CDR3 is CASSIRVWNTEAFF. The CDR3 nucleotides are TGTGCCAGCAGCATCAGGGTGTGGAACACTGAAGCTTTCTTT.

This clone was found once. The chain has TRBV4-1 and TRBJ2-2; no firm D call. The CDR3 is 16 residues long. V lost 0 bases and J lost 4, with 12 bases in between. Per germline, CDR1 MGHRA and CDR2 YSYEKL. The CDR3 DNA is TGCGCCAGCAGCCAAGATCTTCTAACTTCCACCGGGGAGCTGTTTTTT. It encodes CASSQDLLTSTGELFF.

V usage is TRBV5-1 and J usage is TRBJ2-7, with 11 bases fitting TRBD1. The germline CDR1 and CDR2 sequences are SGHRS and YFSETQ. J lost 4 bases, V lost 4 bases, and 7 bases had no gene match. This CDR3 contains 15 residues. This CDR3 is CASSQPGQGEYEQYF. For the CDR3, the DNA is TGCGCCAGCAGCCAACCGGGACAGGGGGAGTACGAGCAGTACTTC.

V is TRBV19 and J is TRBJ2-7, with TRBD1 as a possible D gene (6 bases). There are 13 residues in the CDR3. V was cut by 5 bases and J by 2 bases, with 10 bases left in between. CDR1 LNHDA and CDR2 SQIVND come from the germline V gene (reference sequence). The chain's CDR3 is CASSVRTAYEQYF. In nucleotides, the CDR3 is TGTGCCAGTAGTGTCCGGACAGCCTACGAGCAGTACTTC.

CDR3 nucleotide sequence: TGTGCCAGCAGCTTGGACAGGGCAGGGAATTCACCCCTCCACTTT. Protein: CASSLDRAGNSPLHF. This rearrangement joins TRBV5-4 to TRBJ1-6; TRBD1 might be the D (6 bases). This CDR3 comprises 15 residues. The V gene lost 0 bases and the J gene lost 7 bases, with 11 bases spanning the gap. Germline CDR1 and CDR2: SGHNT and YYREEE (reference sequence).

V and J are TRBV7-3 and TRBJ2-7; D perhaps matches TRBD2 (6 bases). Trimming stripped 2 bases from V and 2 bases from J, with 10 bases between. Germline-derived CDR1 and CDR2 are SGHTA and FQGTGA. This CDR3 has 14 amino acids. The CDR3 DNA sequence: TGTGCCAGCAGCTTAGGAGGGTTACCCTACGAGCAGTACTTC. Residues: CASSLGGLPYEQYF.

This clone was seen only a few times. Other DNA sequences in this specimen translate into the identical CDR3. V and J are TRBV27 and TRBJ1-5; D possibly corresponds to TRBD1 (6 bases). The V end lost 0 bases, the J end lost 0 bases, and 9 bases lay between the germline ends. The CDR3 totals 16 residues. Per germline, CDR1 MNHEY and CDR2 SMNVEV (reference sequence). CDR3 bases: TGTGCCAGCAGTTTATCAGCAGGGGATAGCAATCAGCCCCAGCATTTT. Its translation: CASSLSAGDSNQPQHF.

The CDR3 sequence is CASSVSSTQETQYF. The CDR3, as DNA: TGTGCCAGCAGCGTATCGTCCACCCAAGAGACCCAGTACTTC. The J gene is TRBJ2-5, the V gene TRBV9; no clear D gene. Germline CDR1 and CDR2: SGDLS and YYNGEE. The germline V and J ends were trimmed by 1 base and 1 base, with 8 bases remaining between them. The CDR3 runs to 14 residues.

A word on this clone: This sample also contains other DNA sequences that code for the same CDR3. The chain couples TRBV11-2 to TRBJ2-7; 8 bases align to TRBD1. The junction had 6 bases not matched to a gene; V was cut back by 5 bases and J by 3 bases. Per germline, CDR1 SGHAT and CDR2 FQNNGV. The CDR3 length is 14 residues. This chain's CDR3 is CASSLGTGFYEQYF. CDR3 nucleotide sequence: TGTGCCAGCAGCCTAGGGACAGGCTTCTACGAGCAGTACTTC.

The chain is built from TRBV11-1 and TRBJ2-7, with 8 bases identical to TRBD1. This CDR3 comprises 13 residues. Germline values: CDR1 SGHAT, CDR2 FQDESV (reference sequence). V was clipped by 5 bases and J by 3 bases; unmatched bases: 3. Here the CDR3 DNA reads TGTGCCAGCAGCCGTGGACAGGGCTACGAGCAGTACTTC. The encoded protein is CASSRGQGYEQYF. The whole variable domain, remainder taken from reference TRBV11-1 and TRBJ2-7, is EAEVAQSPRYKITEKSQAVAFWCDPISGHATLYWYRQILGQGPELLVQFQDESVVDDSQLPKDRFSAERLKGVDSTLKIQPAELGDSAMYLCASSRGQGYEQYFGPGTRLTVT.